This passage covers 10 T cell receptor beta chains from one sample sequenced in a study of PD-1 blockade in classical Hodgkin lymphoma. Documented time point: cycle 4 day 1 (C4D1), after less than 7 weeks of nivolumab. The patients all showed relapse after autologous stem cell transplantation, while their brentuximab vedotin exposure varied. Measured with immunoSEQ multiplex PCR; TCRdb has only the in-frame clones, and not every one. Of about 110,000 clones detected, more than 70% appear once; the ten largest clones hold 19%. This sample comprised peripheral blood mononuclear cells (PBMCs), obtained before the fourth cycle of nivolumab. All receptors derive from a human donor with classical Hodgkin lymphoma.

J is TRBJ2-7 and V is TRBV28; 9 nucleotides align to TRBD2. In germline, CDR1 is MDHEN, CDR2 SYDVKM. The ends lost 2 bases at V and 6 bases at J; junction bases unmatched: 8. The CDR3 loop spans 15 amino acids. In nucleotides, the CDR3 is TGTGCCAGCAGTTTAGGCCTAGCGGGGAGGTCCGAGCAGTACTTC. Its protein is CASSLGLAGRSEQYF.

This chain links TRBV11-2 with TRBJ1-1; possibly TRBD1 for D (5 bases). Trimming removed 5 bases from V and 0 bases from J, with 16 bases in between. Germline-derived CDR1 and CDR2 are SGHAT and FQNNGV. The CDR3 is 16 residues long. This CDR3 reads CASSLTATVLNTEAFF. CDR3 DNA: TGTGCCAGCAGCCTAACGGCGACAGTTTTGAACACTGAAGCTTTCTTT.

This chain joins TRBV5-5 and TRBJ1-2; D call uncertain. The V gene lost 2 bases and the J gene lost 2 bases, with 7 bases spanning the gap. The CDR3 has 13 amino acids. Germline CDR1 is SGHKS and CDR2 is YYEKEE (reference sequence). CDR3 sequence: CASSLIINYGYTF. CDR3 bases: TGTGCCAGCAGCTTAATTATAAACTATGGCTACACCTTC.

The chain uses TRBV19 and TRBJ1-3; D ambiguous. The CDR3 has 14 residues. Germline V gives CDR1 LNHDA, CDR2 SQIVND (reference sequence). Trimming took 11 bases from V and 0 from J, leaving 14 bases between them. This CDR3 is CASSQAVSGNTIYF. CDR3 bases: TGTGCCTCTTCCCAGGCAGTCTCTGGAAACACCATATATTTT.

The rearrangement uses TRBV9 and TRBJ2-2; maybe TRBD2 (6 bases). Trimming left V 4 bases short and J 5 bases short, with 12 bases between. CDR3 size: 14 residues. CDR1 is SGDLS and CDR2 is YYNGEE in the germline V gene. This chain's CDR3 is CASSPQSGTGELFF. The CDR3 DNA reads as TGTGCCAGCAGCCCTCAGAGCGGGACCGGGGAGCTGTTTTTT.

This clone was counted once. The genes are TRBV19 and TRBJ1-5; D not resolved. This CDR3 has 14 amino acids. Germline V lookup: CDR1 LNHDA, CDR2 SQIVND (reference sequence). Trimming removed 5 bases at V and 2 bases at J, with 10 bases between. Written as DNA, the CDR3 is TGTGCCAGTAGTCTCCTTATAGGCAATCAGCCCCAGCATTTT. Amino acid sequence: CASSLLIGNQPQHF.

This clone was detected only once. The chain is built from TRBV18 and TRBJ1-4, with D perhaps TRBD1 (5 bases). V was pared by 6 bases and J by 8 bases, with 13 bases between. The V gene's germline CDR1 is KGHSH and CDR2 LQKENI. This CDR3 contains 13 residues. CDR3 amino acids: CASSLGTGEKLFF. CDR3 nucleotide sequence: TGTGCCAGCTCGCTGGGGACCGGGGAAAAACTGTTTTTT.

This clone was picked up one time. The J gene is TRBJ2-7, the V gene TRBV5-4, with 11 bases aligning to TRBD2. Germline V gene sequence: CDR1 SGHNT, CDR2 YYREEE (reference sequence). CDR3 size: 15 residues. V gave up 2 bases and J gave up 3 bases; unmatched junction bases: 4. The DNA for the CDR3 is TGTGCCAGCAGCTTACCGGGACTAGCGGACTACGAGCAGTACTTC. Translated: CASSLPGLADYEQYF.

V is TRBV4-2 and J is TRBJ1-4, with 9 bases identical to TRBD1. The CDR3 runs to 15 residues. Looked up from germline, CDR1 is LGHNA and CDR2 is YNFKEQ. With 0 bases clipped from V and 7 bases from J, the junction kept 3 bases outside the gene matches. The CDR3 here is CASSQDRQGGEKLFF. CDR3 DNA: TGTGCCAGCAGCCAAGATCGACAGGGGGGTGAAAAACTGTTTTTT.

This chain links TRBV6-1 with TRBJ2-7; 8 bases line up with TRBD1. Germline lookup yields CDR1 MNHNS and CDR2 SASEGT. V was pared by 6 bases and J by 0 bases, with 4 bases of the junction left unmatched. The CDR3 contains 14 residues. The CDR3 bases are TGTGCCAGCAGATTAACAGGGGGCTCCTACGAGCAGTACTTC. Protein sequence: CASRLTGGSYEQYF.